Sequencing of this TCR beta chain was carried out in a study of B cell selection in AIRE deficiency. Details on this clone: The antigen is not known.

Study results and limitations: Only about 9.3% of over 3,000 shared Treg sequences were patient-specific; roughly 30% healthy-specific.

The regulatory T cell sort gate was CD4+CD25hiCD127low/negative. Germline V gene lookup returns CDR1 SGHRS and CDR2 YFSETQ. The CDR3 contains 16 residues. Between the trimmed V and J ends, which lost 0 bases and 7 bases, there was a span of 19 bases. Method: immunoSEQ multiplex PCR; TCRdb's copy keeps in-frame clones and lacks some. The repertoire consists of approximately 18,000 clones, with about 93% occurring once and the leading ten covering about 0.89%. This TCR was recovered from a human donor in good health. This chain links TRBV5-1 with TRBJ1-2; maybe TRBD1 (6 bases). Source material: CD4+CD25+ Tregs sorted from PBMCs. CDR3 bases: TGCGCCAGCAGCTTGGCTGGGGCAGGGGAAAGTCGTGGCTACACCTTC. Amino acid sequence: CASSLAGAGESRGYTF.